Reported below is one T cell receptor beta chain. What antigen it recognizes has not been identified. No base quality values were provided; no much bigger clone lies one nucleotide off. The trial excluded patients who had a history of autoimmune disease or who were on systemic immunosuppression. Peripheral blood for TCR sequencing was collected from all dose cohorts at baseline, on cycle 4 day 1, and on cycle 7 day 1. Samples came from an open-label, multicenter, first-in-human phase I dose-escalation trial of ivuxolimab. Adults with locally advanced or metastatic melanoma, renal cell carcinoma, hepatocellular carcinoma or head and neck squamous cell carcinoma were enrolled in the trial. Before TCR sequencing, CD4+ and CD8+ T cells were separately sorted from peripheral blood. The data stem from a study of OX40 agonist ivuxolimab in advanced cancers. The study in broad terms: Ivuxolimab, which targeted the costimulatory receptor OX40 (CD134), was an agonistic, fully human IgG2 monoclonal antibody. A male proportion of roughly 85% and a mean age of approximately 55 years, ranging from roughly 23 to 79, were recorded for the dose-escalation cohort. Intravenous ivuxolimab was administered to patients every 2 weeks at six dose levels: 0.01, 0.1, 0.3, 1.5, 3 and 10 mg/kg. Partial responses occurred in three dose-escalation patients, of whom one had hepatocellular carcinoma and two had cutaneous melanoma. Peripheral TCRbeta sequencing was intended to test whether TCR sequence diversity was altered and clonal T-cell expansion was caused by ivuxolimab. The paper covers the monotherapy dose-escalation part of the phase I ivuxolimab trial, which included N of about 50 patients. Among the 52 dose-escalation patients, some 19 had hepatocellular carcinoma, roughly 15 melanoma, 9 renal cell carcinoma and 9 head and neck cancer. Patients were allowed to have had prior anti-PD-1, anti-PD-L1 or anti-CTLA-4 therapy, and 40% to 45% of the dose-escalation patients had previously received checkpoint inhibitors. What the study reported, not specific to this receptor: Low levels of normalized T-cell clonal expansion were also seen in some patients who did not respond. In partial responders in the 0.1-3.0 mg/kg groups, normalized peripheral clonal expansion was found to be among the lowest, especially among CD8+ T cells. After ivuxolimab, more expanded clones were found on average in CD8+ T cells than in CD4+ T cells. The antigen specificity of the peripheral T cells that underwent clonal expansion was not determined. At doses of 0.1 to 3.0 mg/kg, clonal expansion of both CD4+ and CD8+ blood T cells was observed from baseline to week 6.

V is reduced by 4 bases and J by 4 bases, leaving a spacing of 10 bases between them. The CDR3 holds 13 amino acids from the cysteine to the phenylalanine. Only CDR3 DNA is held: 39 bases, read in frame from base 1. CDR1 MNHNS and CDR2 SASEGT were looked up in the germline V gene. For sequencing of the TCRbeta CDR3 region, genomic DNA was extracted from the sorted cells. The immunoSEQ Assay was used to sequence the TCRbeta CDR3 regions. TCRdb stores this immuneACCESS table with in-frame sequences only. Part of the clones is absent; in the studies checked, under half of the shortfall reflects unresolved V genes, and no reason is known for the rest. The sample table shows 30,000 to 35,000 clones, and roughly 80% are seen once. The top ten constitute 2.6% of the sample.

The sequenced sample was CD4+ or CD8+ T cells sorted from blood, obtained in a trial of the OX40 agonist ivuxolimab. The rearranged chain carries TRBV6-1 and TRBJ1-1; the D gene cannot be named for sure. This receptor was taken from an adult with an advanced solid tumor such as melanoma, head and neck, liver or kidney cancer. The DNA sequence is as follows: TGTGCCAGCAGTGTGGGCGAGGGCACTGAAGCTTTCTTT. Protein translation: CASSVGEGTEAFF.